The 19 T cell receptor beta chains below come from one sample, sequenced in a study of Ad26.COV2.S vaccination and SARS-CoV-2 variants. Treatment described: 15 to 20 received Ad26.COV2.S at low or high dose, single or two shots; 5 received placebo; per-sample allocation not given. The study sampled participants on day 63 after the first vaccine or placebo injection. Libraries were prepared by immunoSEQ multiplex PCR; TCRdb keeps only in-frame clonotypes and omits some of them. The table has hundreds of thousands of clones, around 88% seen once. Source: peripheral blood, taken in a trial of Ad26.COV2.S vaccine versus placebo. The receptors derive from a person between 18 and 65 years old who received the Ad26.COV2.S COVID-19 vaccine or a placebo.

The chain joins TRBV9 to TRBJ1-1; D possibly corresponds to TRBD1 (6 bases). Trimming removed 2 bases at V and 3 bases at J, with 14 bases between. Germline V CDR1 and CDR2: SGDLS, YYNGEE. The CDR3 loop spans 15 amino acids. The CDR3 DNA follows: TGTGCCAGCAGCGTGAGAGACAGGACGCACACTGAAGCTTTCTTT. Protein: CASSVRDRTHTEAFF. The full variable domain, completed using reference TRBV9 and TRBJ1-1, is DSGVTQTPKHLITATGQRVTLRCSPRSGDLSVYWYQQSLDQGLQFLIQYYNGEERAKGNILERFSAQQFPDLHSELNLSSLELGDSALYFCASSVRDRTHTEAFFGQGTRLTVV.

The J gene is TRBJ2-3, the V gene TRBV7-9, with 8 bases identical to TRBD1. The CDR3 loop spans 16 amino acids. V lost 4 bases and J lost 2; bases outside the gene matches: 8. Germline assignment: CDR1 SEHNR and CDR2 FQNEAQ (reference sequence). CDR3 in DNA: TGTGCCAGCAGCTCGGAAGACAGGGGCCTCACAGATACGCAGTATTTT. This encodes CASSSEDRGLTDTQYF.

For this clone: This specimen includes other DNA sequences encoding the same CDR3. This chain uses TRBV6-5 with TRBJ1-6, with 8 bases that match TRBD1. Germline V gives CDR1 MNHEY, CDR2 SVGAGI. With 0 bases clipped from V and 6 bases from J, the junction kept 1 base outside the gene matches. The CDR3 loop spans 15 amino acids. The CDR3 sequence is CASSYSGQGNSPLHF. The CDR3 nucleotides read TGTGCCAGCAGTTACTCAGGACAGGGTAATTCACCCCTCCACTTT.

This clone came up once. CDR3 in amino acids: CASSLNYEQYF. The CDR3 nucleotides read TGTGCCAGCAGCTTAAACTACGAGCAGTACTTC. The J gene is TRBJ2-7, the V gene TRBV7-9; no clear D. The V gene's germline CDR1 is SEHNR and CDR2 FQNEAQ (reference sequence). The V end was cut by 2 bases, the J end by 3 bases, with 2 bases between. The CDR3 extends over 11 amino acids.

V is TRBV5-1 and J is TRBJ1-1, with D maybe TRBD1 (5 bases). Germline CDR1 and CDR2: SGHRS and YFSETQ. The V end lost 3 bases, the J end lost 0 bases, and 12 bases lay between the germline ends. The CDR3 is made up of 15 amino acids. The CDR3 DNA is TGCGCCAGCAGCTCGCGACAGAGGATGAACACTGAAGCTTTCTTT. It yields the protein CASSSRQRMNTEAFF. The whole variable domain, filled in from reference TRBV5-1 and TRBJ1-1, reads KAGVTQTPRYLIKTRGQQVTLSCSPISGHRSVSWYQQTPGQGLQFLFEYFSETQRNKGNFPGRFSGRQFSNSRSEMNVSTLELGDSALYLCASSSRQRMNTEAFFGQGTRLTVV.

The rearrangement joins TRBV5-1 to TRBJ2-6; no clear D gene. Trimming shortened V by 4 bases and J by 2 bases, and 4 bases separated the two germline ends. The CDR3 is made up of 13 amino acids. From germline, CDR1 is SGHRS and CDR2 YFSETQ. The CDR3 region has the DNA TGCGCCAGCAGCGTGCCTGGGGCCAACGTCCTGACTTTC. Protein sequence: CASSVPGANVLTF.

Only a few counts were recorded for this clone. The J gene is TRBJ1-6, the V gene TRBV11-2, with D uncertain. V lost 10 bases and J lost 0, with 10 bases in between. CDR3 length equals 14 residues. Germline assignment: CDR1 SGHAT and CDR2 FQNNGV. The CDR3 sequence is CATAPSSYNSPLHF. The CDR3 DNA reads as TGTGCCACCGCGCCGAGCTCCTATAATTCACCCCTCCACTTT.

The chain links TRBV4-3 to TRBJ2-7; 8 nucleotides match TRBD1. V dropped 1 base and J dropped 6; count of bases not matched to a gene: 14. This CDR3 is 17 amino acids long. Per germline, CDR1 LGHNA and CDR2 YSLEER. The CDR3: CASSQGAPGRGPSEQYF. CDR3 DNA sequence: TGCGCCAGCAGCCAAGGAGCCCCCGGCAGGGGGCCTTCCGAGCAGTACTTC.

The chain combines TRBV11-2 with TRBJ2-7; D unclear. Trimming removed 5 bases at V and 6 bases at J, with 17 bases between. The CDR3 covers 14 residues. CDR1 and CDR2 from the germline V gene are SGHAT and FQNNGV. The CDR3 loop reads CASSPRTVSLEQYF. The CDR3 DNA reads TGTGCCAGCAGCCCCAGGACCGTGTCCCTCGAGCAGTACTTC.

The CDR3 sequence is CASLLIGTGGYNEQFF. CDR3 nucleotides: TGTGCCAGTCTCCTTATAGGGACAGGGGGGTACAATGAGCAGTTCTTC. This chain links TRBV28 with TRBJ2-1; 11 bases are shared with TRBD1. Germline V gene sequence: CDR1 MDHEN, CDR2 SYDVKM. Germline trimming cut 9 bases from V and 4 bases from J; bases unmatched to any gene: 11. The CDR3 covers 16 residues. Variable domain in full (rest from reference TRBV28 and TRBJ2-1): DVKVTQSSRYLVKRTGEKVFLECVQDMDHENMFWYRQDPGLGLRLIYFSYDVKMKEKGDIPEGYSVSREKKERFSLILESASTNQTSMYLCASLLIGTGGYNEQFFGPGTRLTVL.

The chain uses TRBV2 and TRBJ1-1; D is perhaps TRBD1 (6 bases). The germline V and J ends were trimmed by 6 bases and 0 bases, with 8 bases remaining between them. CDR3 length equals 13 residues. In germline, CDR1 is SNHLY, CDR2 FYNNEI. CDR3 region: CASRWDMNTEAFF. The DNA of the CDR3 is TGTGCCAGCAGGTGGGACATGAACACTGAAGCTTTCTTT.

V is TRBV7-6 and J is TRBJ1-4; D gene ambiguous. Germline CDR1 and CDR2: SGHVS and FNYEAQ. V lost 5 bases, J lost 0 bases, and 13 bases lay in between. This CDR3 is 16 amino acids long. The CDR3 nucleotides are TGTGCCAGCAGCCTCTGGACCGGTTCAACTAATGAAAAACTGTTTTTT. It yields the protein CASSLWTGSTNEKLFF.

This clone showed up just once. The chain combines TRBV7-2 with TRBJ2-2; D remains ambiguous. Per the germline V gene, CDR1 is SGHTA and CDR2 is FQGNSA. Trimming pared 4 bases from V and 6 bases from J, leaving 12 bases between. The CDR3 has 14 residues. The DNA for the CDR3 is TGTGCCAGCAGCTCCAATCGGTTGGCCGGGGAGCTGTTTTTT. Residues: CASSSNRLAGELFF.

V is TRBV4-2 and J is TRBJ1-2; tentatively, D is TRBD1 (6 bases). Germline loops: CDR1 LGHNA, CDR2 YNFKEQ. Trimming stripped 1 base from V and 6 bases from J, with 15 bases between. This CDR3 has 15 amino acids. CDR3 in DNA: TGTGCCAGCAGCCAAGTGGGGGGGGCGAAAAATGGCTACACCTTC. Translated: CASSQVGGAKNGYTF.

The chain combines TRBV27 with TRBJ2-1; D is ambiguous. CDR3 size: 13 residues. V dropped 8 bases and J dropped 7 bases, with 15 bases sitting between them. Looked up from germline, CDR1 is MNHEY and CDR2 is SMNVEV (reference sequence). CDR3 loop: CASVPNGRNEQFF. The CDR3 DNA sequence: TGTGCCAGCGTTCCAAACGGAAGGAATGAGCAGTTCTTC.

This sequence joins TRBV4-2 and TRBJ2-1; 13 positions agree with TRBD2. Germline V gene sequence: CDR1 LGHNA, CDR2 YNFKEQ. The CDR3 runs to 16 residues. With V trimmed by 3 bases and J by 4 bases, 3 bases remained unmatched. Here the CDR3 DNA reads TGTGCCAGCAGCCAGACTAGCGGGAGGATGTACAATGAGCAGTTCTTC. Its protein product is CASSQTSGRMYNEQFF.

The V and J genes are TRBV28 and TRBJ1-4; possible D gene TRBD1, 6 bases. This CDR3 comprises 16 residues. The germline V gene has CDR1 MDHEN and CDR2 SYDVKM. Trimming stripped 5 bases from V and 4 bases from J, with 17 bases between. CDR3 residues: CASSPWGGDNNEKLFF. The CDR3 DNA sequence: TGTGCCAGCAGTCCTTGGGGAGGGGACAATAATGAAAAACTGTTTTTT.

This sequence joins TRBV29-1 and TRBJ2-1; no reliable D call. The germline gives CDR1 SQVTM, CDR2 ANQGSEA. This CDR3 is built from 10 residues. V dropped 6 bases and J dropped 9 bases, with 9 bases sitting between them. The DNA of the CDR3 is TGCAGCGTGACCCTGGGTGAGCAGTTCTTC. Its protein product is CSVTLGEQFF.

V and J are TRBV7-2 and TRBJ2-5; 11 nucleotides match TRBD1. V was pared by 3 bases and J by 7 bases, with 16 bases of the junction left unmatched. The germline CDR1 and CDR2 sequences are SGHTA and FQGNSA. There are 18 residues in the CDR3. In DNA, the CDR3 is TGTGCCAGCAGCTTGGACAGGGGGCTTAGGACGGGGGCCCGGACCCAGTACTTC. Residues: CASSLDRGLRTGARTQYF.